A single sample is the source of the 10 T cell receptor beta chains below, sequenced in a study of T cell responses to AZD1222 COVID-19 vaccine. Sequencing was performed with immunoSEQ multiplex PCR; in TCRdb, only in-frame clones are kept and a portion is missing. The sample holds 95,000 to 100,000 clones, roughly 84% seen once. The material was peripheral blood, obtained 28 days after the second AZD1222 dose. These TCRs come from an adult who received the AZD1222 COVID-19 vaccine.

The V gene is TRBV15, the J gene TRBJ1-1; TRBD1 might be the D (5 bases). Germline V CDR1 and CDR2: LNHNV, YYDKDF (reference sequence). Trimming shortened V by 1 base and J by 1 base, and 13 bases separated the two germline ends. CDR3 length equals 16 residues. Written as DNA, the CDR3 is TGTGCCACCAGCAGAGCCTCCAGGGTTTCGAACACTGAAGCTTTCTTT. Its translation: CATSRASRVSNTEAFF. Looking up the rest from reference TRBV15 and TRBJ1-1 gives the full variable domain: DAMVIQNPRYQVTQFGKPVTLSCSQTLNHNVMYWYQQKSSQAPKLLFHYYDKDFNNEADTPDNFQSRRPNTSFCFLDIRSPGLGDTAMYLCATSRASRVSNTEAFFGQGTRLTVV.

The chain joins TRBV6-5 to TRBJ1-6, with D possibly matching TRBD1 (5 bases). Germline-derived CDR1 and CDR2 are MNHEY and SVGAGI. The CDR3 covers 14 residues. V was trimmed by 7 bases and J by 6 bases, leaving 13 bases between them. The CDR3 DNA follows: TGTGCCAGCACCCCCGGGGGGGGTAATTCACCCCTCCACTTT. Translated, it gives CASTPGGGNSPLHF.

In DNA, the CDR3 is TGTGCCAGCAGTGCACAGGGCTTGGGGAACACTGAAGCTTTCTTT. Its translation is CASSAQGLGNTEAFF. The chain recombines TRBV6-4 with TRBJ1-1, with D possibly TRBD1 on 6 matching bases. Per germline, CDR1 MRHNA and CDR2 SNTAGT. This CDR3 comprises 15 residues. Between the trimmed V and J ends, which lost 4 bases and 1 base, there was a span of 13 bases.

This clone has only a few counts. The chain links TRBV5-1 to TRBJ2-7; TRBD2 agrees at 13 bases. V gave up 3 bases and J gave up 9 bases; unmatched junction bases: 9. This CDR3 spans 15 amino acids. In germline, CDR1 is SGHRS, CDR2 YFSETQ. Here the CDR3 reads CASSSSGTSGNLQYF. The CDR3 region has the DNA TGCGCCAGCAGCTCGTCCGGGACTAGCGGGAACCTGCAGTACTTC.

This clone was counted a single time. The DNA for the CDR3 is TGCGCCAGCGGAATTGGGAACACTGAAGCTTTCTTT. Its protein product is CASGIGNTEAFF. The rearrangement uses TRBV5-1 and TRBJ1-1; D remains ambiguous. With 7 bases removed from V and 1 base from J, the gap between germline ends came to 8 bases. The germline gives CDR1 SGHRS, CDR2 YFSETQ. The CDR3 contains 12 residues. The variable domain in full, completed from reference TRBV5-1 and TRBJ1-1, reads KAGVTQTPRYLIKTRGQQVTLSCSPISGHRSVSWYQQTPGQGLQFLFEYFSETQRNKGNFPGRFSGRQFSNSRSEMNVSTLELGDSALYLCASGIGNTEAFFGQGTRLTVV.

The chain recombines TRBV5-1 with TRBJ2-3; D is uncertain. Germline V gives CDR1 SGHRS, CDR2 YFSETQ. This CDR3 has 15 amino acids. Trimming pared 0 bases from V and 0 bases from J, leaving 8 bases between. CDR3 amino acids: CASSLADPSTDTQYF. The CDR3 bases are TGCGCCAGCAGCTTGGCGGATCCTAGCACAGATACGCAGTATTTT.

The chain employs TRBV23-1 and TRBJ2-7; 9 bases fit TRBD1. TRBV23-1 is reported as an ORF; its role is uncertain. The junction had 29 bases not matched to a gene; V was cut back by 3 bases and J by 2 bases. The CDR3 totals 23 residues. The CDR3 bases are TGCGCCAGCAGTCACCCAATACAGGCTTCCGGGACAGGGAAGACCCACCTTACCTACGAGCAGTACTTC. This codes for CASSHPIQASGTGKTHLTYEQYF.

This chain connects TRBV5-1 to TRBJ1-4; no clear D. Trimming took off 0 bases at V and 8 bases at J, with 14 bases between the two ends. The CDR3 covers 15 residues. Germline-derived CDR1 and CDR2 are SGHRS and YFSETQ. Here the CDR3 DNA reads TGCGCCAGCAGCTTGGGTGCCCGCCAGGAAGAAAAACTGTTTTTT. The encoded protein is CASSLGARQEEKLFF.

This sequence joins TRBV5-1 and TRBJ1-3; no clear D gene. CDR1 is SGHRS and CDR2 is YFSETQ in the germline V gene. The CDR3 has 14 residues. V lost 4 bases, J lost 0 bases, and 8 bases lay in between. CDR3: CASSLDLSGNTIYF. CDR3 in DNA: TGCGCCAGCAGCCTGGACCTCTCTGGAAACACCATATATTTT.

V usage is TRBV6-4 and J usage is TRBJ1-2; TRBD1 matches at 7 bases. The CDR3 runs to 15 residues. J was trimmed by 0 bases and V by 7 bases; bases with no gene match: 8. The germline V gene encodes CDR1 MRHNA and CDR2 SNTAGT. In nucleotides, the CDR3 is TGTGCCAGCACCGAGGGGGACAGAGCTAACTATGGCTACACCTTC. This translates into CASTEGDRANYGYTF.